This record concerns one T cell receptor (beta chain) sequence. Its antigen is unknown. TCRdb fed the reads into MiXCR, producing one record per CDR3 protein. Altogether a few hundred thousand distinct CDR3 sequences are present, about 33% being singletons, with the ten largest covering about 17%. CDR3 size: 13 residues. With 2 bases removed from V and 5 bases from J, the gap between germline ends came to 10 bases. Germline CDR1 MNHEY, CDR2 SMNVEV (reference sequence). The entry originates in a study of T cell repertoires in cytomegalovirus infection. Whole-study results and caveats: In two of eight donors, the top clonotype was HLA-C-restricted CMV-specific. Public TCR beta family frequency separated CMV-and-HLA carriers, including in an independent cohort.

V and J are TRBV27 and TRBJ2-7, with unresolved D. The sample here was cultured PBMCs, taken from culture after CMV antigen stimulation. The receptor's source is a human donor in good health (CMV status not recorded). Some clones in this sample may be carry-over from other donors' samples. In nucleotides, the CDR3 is TGTGCCAGCAGTTTAACCAAAGACAACGAGCAGTACTTC. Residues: CASSLTKDNEQYF.